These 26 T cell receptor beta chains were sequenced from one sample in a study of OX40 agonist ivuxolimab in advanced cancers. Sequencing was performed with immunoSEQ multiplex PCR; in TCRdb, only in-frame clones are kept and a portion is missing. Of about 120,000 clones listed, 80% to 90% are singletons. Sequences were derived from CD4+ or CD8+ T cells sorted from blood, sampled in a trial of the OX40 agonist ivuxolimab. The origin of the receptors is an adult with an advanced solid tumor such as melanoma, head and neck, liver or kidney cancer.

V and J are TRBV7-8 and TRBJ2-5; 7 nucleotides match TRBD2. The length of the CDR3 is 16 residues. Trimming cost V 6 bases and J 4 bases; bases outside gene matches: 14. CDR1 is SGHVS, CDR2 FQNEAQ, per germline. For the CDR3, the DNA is TGTGCCAGCAGTCCCGGGACTACCTCAGGAGGAGAGACCCAGTACTTC. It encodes CASSPGTTSGGETQYF.

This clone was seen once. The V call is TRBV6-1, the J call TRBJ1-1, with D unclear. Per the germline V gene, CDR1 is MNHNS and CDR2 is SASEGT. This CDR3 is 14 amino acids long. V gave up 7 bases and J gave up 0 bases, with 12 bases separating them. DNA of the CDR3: TGTGCCAGCACTCCTCGCCATCTGAACACTGAAGCTTTCTTT. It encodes CASTPRHLNTEAFF.

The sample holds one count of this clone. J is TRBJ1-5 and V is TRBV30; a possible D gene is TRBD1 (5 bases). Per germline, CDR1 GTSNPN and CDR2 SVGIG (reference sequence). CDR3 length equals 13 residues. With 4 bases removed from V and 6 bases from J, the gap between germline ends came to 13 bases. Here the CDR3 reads CAWTGGNGQPQHF. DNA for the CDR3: TGTGCCTGGACCGGGGGTAACGGTCAGCCCCAGCATTTT.

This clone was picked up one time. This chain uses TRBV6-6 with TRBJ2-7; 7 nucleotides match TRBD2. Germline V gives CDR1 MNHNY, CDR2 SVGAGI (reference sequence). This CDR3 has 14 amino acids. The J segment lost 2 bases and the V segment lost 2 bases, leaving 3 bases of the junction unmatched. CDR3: CASSYSGAAYEQYF. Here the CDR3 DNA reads TGTGCCAGCAGTTACAGCGGGGCGGCCTACGAGCAGTACTTC.

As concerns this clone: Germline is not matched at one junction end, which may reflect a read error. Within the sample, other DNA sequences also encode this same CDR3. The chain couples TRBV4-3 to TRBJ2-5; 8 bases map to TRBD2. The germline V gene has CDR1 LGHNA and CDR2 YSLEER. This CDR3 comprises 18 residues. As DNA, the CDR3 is TGCGCTAGCAGCCCTCTCCCCCCAGCGGGGGCTGTACAAGAGACCCAGTACTTC. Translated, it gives CASSPLPPAGAVQETQYF.

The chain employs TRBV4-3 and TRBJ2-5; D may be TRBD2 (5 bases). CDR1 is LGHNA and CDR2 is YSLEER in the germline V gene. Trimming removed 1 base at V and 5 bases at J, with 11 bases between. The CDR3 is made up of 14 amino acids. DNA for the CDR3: TGCGCCAGCAGCCAAGGCCCGGGAAGGGAGACCCAGTACTTC. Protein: CASSQGPGRETQYF.

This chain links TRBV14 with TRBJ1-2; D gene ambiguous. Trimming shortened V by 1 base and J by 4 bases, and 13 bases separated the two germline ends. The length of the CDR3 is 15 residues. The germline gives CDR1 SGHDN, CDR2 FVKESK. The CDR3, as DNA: TGTGCCAGCAGCCAAGTACTCCCCCAGCGCTATGGCTACACCTTC. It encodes CASSQVLPQRYGYTF. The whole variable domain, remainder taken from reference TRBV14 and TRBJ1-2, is EAGVTQFPSHSVIEKGQTVTLRCDPISGHDNLYWYRRVMGKEIKFLLHFVKESKQDESGMPNNRFLAERTGGTYSTLKVQPAELEDSGVYFCASSQVLPQRYGYTFGSGTRLTVV.

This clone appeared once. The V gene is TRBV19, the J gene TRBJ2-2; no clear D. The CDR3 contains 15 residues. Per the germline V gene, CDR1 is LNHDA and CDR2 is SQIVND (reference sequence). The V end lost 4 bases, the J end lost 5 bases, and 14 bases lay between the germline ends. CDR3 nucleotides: TGTGCCAGTAGTAGGGGTTTAGCCCAGACCGGGGAGCTGTTTTTT. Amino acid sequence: CASSRGLAQTGELFF.

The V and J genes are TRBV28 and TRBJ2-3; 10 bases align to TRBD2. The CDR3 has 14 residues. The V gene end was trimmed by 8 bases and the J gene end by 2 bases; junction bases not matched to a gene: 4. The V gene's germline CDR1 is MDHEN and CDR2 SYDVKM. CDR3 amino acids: CASSSGGATDTQYF. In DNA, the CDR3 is TGTGCCAGCTCAAGCGGGGGGGCCACAGATACGCAGTATTTT.

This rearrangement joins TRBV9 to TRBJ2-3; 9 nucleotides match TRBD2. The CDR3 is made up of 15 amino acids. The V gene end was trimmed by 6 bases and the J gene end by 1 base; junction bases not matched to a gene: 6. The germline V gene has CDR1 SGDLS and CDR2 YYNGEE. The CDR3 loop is CASIGGGAGTDTQYF. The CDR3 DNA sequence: TGTGCCAGCATTGGCGGGGGGGCCGGCACAGATACGCAGTATTTT.

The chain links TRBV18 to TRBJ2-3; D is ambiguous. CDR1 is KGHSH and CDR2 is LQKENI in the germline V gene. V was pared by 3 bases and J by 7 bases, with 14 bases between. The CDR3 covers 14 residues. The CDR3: CASSPDLVGNTQYF. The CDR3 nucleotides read TGTGCCAGCTCACCGGATTTAGTAGGGAATACGCAGTATTTT.

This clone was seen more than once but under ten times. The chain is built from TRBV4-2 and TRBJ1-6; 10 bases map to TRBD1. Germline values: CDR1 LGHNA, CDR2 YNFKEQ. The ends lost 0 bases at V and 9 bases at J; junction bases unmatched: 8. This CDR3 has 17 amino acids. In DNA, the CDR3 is TGTGCCAGCAGCCAAGAGTCGAAAAGGACAGGGGGTTCACCCCTCCACTTT. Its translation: CASSQESKRTGGSPLHF.

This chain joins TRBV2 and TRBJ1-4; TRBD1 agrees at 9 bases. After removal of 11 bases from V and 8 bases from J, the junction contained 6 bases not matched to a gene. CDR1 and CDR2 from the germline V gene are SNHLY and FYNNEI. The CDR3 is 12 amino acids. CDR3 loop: CAAQTGGEKLFF. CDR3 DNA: TGTGCCGCCCAGACAGGGGGAGAAAAACTGTTTTTT.

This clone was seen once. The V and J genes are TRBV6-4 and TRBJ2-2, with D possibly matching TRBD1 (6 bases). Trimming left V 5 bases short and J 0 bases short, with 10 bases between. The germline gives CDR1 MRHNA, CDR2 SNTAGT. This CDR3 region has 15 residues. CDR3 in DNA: TGTGCCAGCAGTTATTCAGGGGCGAACACCGGGGAGCTGTTTTTT. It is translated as CASSYSGANTGELFF.

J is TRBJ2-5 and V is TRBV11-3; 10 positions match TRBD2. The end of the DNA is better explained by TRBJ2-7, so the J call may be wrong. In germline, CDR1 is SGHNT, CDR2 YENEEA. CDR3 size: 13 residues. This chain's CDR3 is CASSLAGAYEQYF. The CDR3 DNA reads TGTGCCAGCAGCCTAGCGGGGGCCTACGAGCAGTACTTC.

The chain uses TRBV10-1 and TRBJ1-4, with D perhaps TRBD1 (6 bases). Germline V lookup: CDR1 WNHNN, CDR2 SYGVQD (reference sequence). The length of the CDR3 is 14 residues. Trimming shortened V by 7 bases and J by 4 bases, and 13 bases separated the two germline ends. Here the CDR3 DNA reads TGCGCCAGCATCTTACAGGGATATAATGAAAAACTGTTTTTT. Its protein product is CASILQGYNEKLFF.

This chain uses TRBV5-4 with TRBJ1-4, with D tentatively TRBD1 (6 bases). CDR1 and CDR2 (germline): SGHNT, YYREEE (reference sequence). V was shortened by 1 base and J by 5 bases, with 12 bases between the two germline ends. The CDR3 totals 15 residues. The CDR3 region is CASSLPGGGNEKLFF. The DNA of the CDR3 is TGTGCCAGCAGCTTGCCGGGAGGGGGGAATGAAAAACTGTTTTTT.

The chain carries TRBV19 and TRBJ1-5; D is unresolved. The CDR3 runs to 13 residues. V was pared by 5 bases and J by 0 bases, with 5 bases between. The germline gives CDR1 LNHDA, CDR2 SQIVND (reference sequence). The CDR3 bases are TGTGCCAGTAGTTGGGATAGCAATCAGCCCCAGCATTTT. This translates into CASSWDSNQPQHF.

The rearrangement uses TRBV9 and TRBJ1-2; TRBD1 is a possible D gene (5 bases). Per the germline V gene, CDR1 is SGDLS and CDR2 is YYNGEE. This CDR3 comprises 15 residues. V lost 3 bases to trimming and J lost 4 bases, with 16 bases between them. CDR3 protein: CASSESSGDAYGYTF. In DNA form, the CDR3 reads TGTGCCAGCAGCGAGTCAAGTGGGGACGCCTATGGCTACACCTTC.

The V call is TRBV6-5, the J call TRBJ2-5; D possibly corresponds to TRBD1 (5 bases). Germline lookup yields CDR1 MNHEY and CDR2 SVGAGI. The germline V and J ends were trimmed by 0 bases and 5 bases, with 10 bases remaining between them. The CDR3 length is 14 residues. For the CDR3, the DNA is TGTGCCAGCAGTTACTCCGGACAAGGCGAGACCCAGTACTTC. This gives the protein CASSYSGQGETQYF.

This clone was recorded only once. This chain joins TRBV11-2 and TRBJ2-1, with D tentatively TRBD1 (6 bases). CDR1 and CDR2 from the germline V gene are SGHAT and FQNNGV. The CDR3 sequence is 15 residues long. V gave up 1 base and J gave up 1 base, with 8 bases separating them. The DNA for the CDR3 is TGTGCCAGCAGCTTAGTACAGGGTTCCTACAATGAGCAGTTCTTC. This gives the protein CASSLVQGSYNEQFF.

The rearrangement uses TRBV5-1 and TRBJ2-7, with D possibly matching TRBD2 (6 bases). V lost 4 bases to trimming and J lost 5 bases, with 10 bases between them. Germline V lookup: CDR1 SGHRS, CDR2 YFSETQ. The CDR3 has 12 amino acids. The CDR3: CASSGGFHEQYF. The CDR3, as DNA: TGCGCCAGCAGCGGGGGGTTCCACGAGCAGTACTTC.

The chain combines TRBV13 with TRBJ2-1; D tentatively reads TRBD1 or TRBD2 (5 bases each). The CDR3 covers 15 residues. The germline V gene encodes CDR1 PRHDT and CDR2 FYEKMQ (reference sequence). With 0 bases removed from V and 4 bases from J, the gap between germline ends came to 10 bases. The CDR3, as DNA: TGTGCCAGCAGCTTAGGCCGGGACCCATACAATGAGCAGTTCTTC. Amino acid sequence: CASSLGRDPYNEQFF.

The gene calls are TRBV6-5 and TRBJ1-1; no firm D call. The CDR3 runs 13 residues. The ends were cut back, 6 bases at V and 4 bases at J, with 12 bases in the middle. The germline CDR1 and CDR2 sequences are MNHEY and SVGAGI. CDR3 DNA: TGTGCCAGCAGCCCGCGTGAGGGCACTGAAGCTTTCTTT. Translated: CASSPREGTEAFF.

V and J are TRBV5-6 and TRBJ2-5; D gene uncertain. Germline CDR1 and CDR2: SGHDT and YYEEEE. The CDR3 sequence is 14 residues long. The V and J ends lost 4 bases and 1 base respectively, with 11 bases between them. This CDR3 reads CASSGWTLQETQYF. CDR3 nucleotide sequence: TGTGCCAGCAGCGGTTGGACCCTCCAAGAGACCCAGTACTTC.

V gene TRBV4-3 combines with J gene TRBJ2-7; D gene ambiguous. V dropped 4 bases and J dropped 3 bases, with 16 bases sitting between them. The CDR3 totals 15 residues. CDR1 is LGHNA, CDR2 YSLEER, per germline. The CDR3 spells CASSRQLGGNYEQYF. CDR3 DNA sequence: TGCGCCAGCAGCCGCCAACTGGGTGGAAACTACGAGCAGTACTTC.